Listed here are 18 T cell receptor beta chains from one sample, sequenced in a study of blood T cell repertoires in COVID-19. Method: immunoSEQ multiplex PCR; TCRdb's copy keeps in-frame clones and lacks some. The data contain 60,000 or so clones, roughly 72% of them seen just once; the ten biggest clones take up approximately 6.8%. Sequencing was performed on peripheral blood. The source is a woman aged 45-60 years with active or convalescent COVID-19.

In this sample, this clone turned up a few times. This CDR3 is CASSLSKDTQYF. DNA of the CDR3: TGTGCCAGCAGCCTATCGAAGGATACGCAGTATTTT. J is TRBJ2-3 and V is TRBV27, with D hard to call. The CDR3 is 12 residues long. V lost 6 bases and J lost 6, with 10 bases in between. Germline CDR1 MNHEY, CDR2 SMNVEV (reference sequence).

V is TRBV4-3 and J is TRBJ2-3; the match to TRBD2 covers 8 bases. This CDR3 comprises 20 residues. Germline CDR1 and CDR2: LGHNA and YSLEER. Unmatched junction bases numbered 16, after V lost 0 bases and J lost 2 bases. The CDR3 spells CASSQDRLAGGLRITDTQYF. CDR3 DNA sequence: TGCGCCAGCAGCCAAGATAGGCTAGCGGGCGGACTGCGTATCACAGATACGCAGTATTTT.

The V gene is TRBV4-2, the J gene TRBJ2-1, with 11 positions matching TRBD2. The CDR3 runs to 16 residues. In germline, CDR1 is LGHNA, CDR2 YNFKEQ. The junction had 7 bases not matched to a gene; V was cut back by 0 bases and J by 9 bases. The CDR3 protein is CASSQERLAGIAEQFF. The CDR3, as DNA: TGTGCCAGCAGCCAAGAAAGACTAGCGGGAATTGCTGAGCAGTTCTTC.

This rearrangement joins TRBV9 to TRBJ2-5; 12 nucleotides line up with TRBD1. The V and J ends lost 6 bases and 5 bases, in that order; junction bases with no gene match: 8. In germline, CDR1 is SGDLS, CDR2 YYNGEE. CDR3 size: 15 residues. CDR3 bases: TGTGCCAGCAACAGTGGGACAGGGGGCCGCGAGACCCAGTACTTC. Protein: CASNSGTGGRETQYF.

J is TRBJ2-1 and V is TRBV20-1, with D tentatively TRBD2 (6 bases). The CDR3 extends over 11 amino acids. CDR1 and CDR2 (germline): DFQATT, SNEGSKA (reference sequence). V dropped 2 bases and J dropped 12 bases, with 11 bases sitting between them. The CDR3 region is CSARTGSGQFF. The CDR3 coding sequence is TGCAGTGCTAGAACCGGGAGCGGGCAGTTCTTC.

The chain combines TRBV5-1 with TRBJ1-2; TRBD1 agrees at 8 bases. Per germline, CDR1 SGHRS and CDR2 YFSETQ. V was pared by 4 bases and J by 4 bases, with 6 bases of the junction left unmatched. This CDR3 is 14 amino acids long. The CDR3 is CASSPTGEGYGYTF. CDR3 sequence (DNA): TGCGCCAGCAGCCCGACAGGGGAAGGCTATGGCTACACCTTC.

V gene TRBV6-5 combines with J gene TRBJ2-5, with D unresolved. Germline loops: CDR1 MNHEY, CDR2 SVGAGI. Between the trimmed V and J ends, which lost 6 bases and 3 bases, there was a span of 14 bases. CDR3 length: 14 amino acids. The chain's CDR3 is CASSSVALEETQYF. The DNA of the CDR3 is TGTGCCAGCAGCTCGGTTGCCCTAGAAGAGACCCAGTACTTC.

The V gene is TRBV5-4, the J gene TRBJ2-1; 15 bases are shared with TRBD2. V trimming: 4 bases; J trimming: 10 bases; junction bases outside the gene matches: 9. The germline V gene encodes CDR1 SGHNT and CDR2 YYREEE (reference sequence). The CDR3 is 16 amino acids. Written as DNA, the CDR3 is TGTGCCAGCAGCCGGGGACTAGCGGGAGGCTTCGGAGAGCAGTTCTTC. Encoded protein: CASSRGLAGGFGEQFF.

The rearrangement uses TRBV18 and TRBJ2-5, with a tentative D call TRBD1 (7 bases). V was clipped by 2 bases and J by 6 bases, with 16 bases between them. Germline CDR1 and CDR2: KGHSH and LQKENI. The CDR3 has 15 amino acids. CDR3 protein: CASSPDSGGQKTQYF. In DNA, the CDR3 is TGTGCCAGCTCACCAGACTCAGGGGGGCAGAAGACCCAGTACTTC.

The chain joins TRBV19 to TRBJ2-1, with 11 bases aligning to TRBD2. Germline lookup yields CDR1 LNHDA and CDR2 SQIVND (reference sequence). This CDR3 has 17 residues. Trimming at V came to 5 bases and at J to 6 bases, leaving 12 bases not matched to a gene. The CDR3 DNA reads TGTGCCAGTAGTGACTCCTTTTTTAGCGGGAGGGCCAATGAGCAGTTCTTC. It encodes CASSDSFFSGRANEQFF.

The chain carries TRBV7-8 and TRBJ2-7; D possibly corresponds to TRBD2 (5 bases). The CDR3 totals 12 residues. Trimming cost V 5 bases and J 3 bases, with 8 bases left between them. The germline V gene has CDR1 SGHVS and CDR2 FQNEAQ. CDR3 loop: CASSLSGYEQYF. The CDR3 nucleotides are TGTGCCAGCAGCCTGAGCGGCTACGAGCAGTACTTC.

The J gene is TRBJ1-1, the V gene TRBV28, with D maybe TRBD1 (5 bases). CDR3 size: 14 residues. From germline, CDR1 is MDHEN and CDR2 SYDVKM. Trimming removed 2 bases from V and 4 bases from J, with 11 bases in between. CDR3: CASSLGMGGTEAFF. The CDR3 region has the DNA TGTGCCAGCAGTTTAGGTATGGGGGGCACTGAAGCTTTCTTT.

This sequence joins TRBV5-1 and TRBJ1-3, with 11 bases that match TRBD1. Germline CDR1 SGHRS, CDR2 YFSETQ. V shed 3 bases and J 0 bases; nucleotides not matched to a gene: 5. This CDR3 is built from 17 residues. DNA of the CDR3: TGCGCCAGCAGCTCTGGACAGGGGGCTTTCTCTGGAAACACCATATATTTT. Encoded protein: CASSSGQGAFSGNTIYF. The full variable domain, with the rest looked up from reference TRBV5-1 and TRBJ1-3, is KAGVTQTPRYLIKTRGQQVTLSCSPISGHRSVSWYQQTPGQGLQFLFEYFSETQRNKGNFPGRFSGRQFSNSRSEMNVSTLELGDSALYLCASSSGQGAFSGNTIYFGEGSWLTVV.

The V call is TRBV10-2, the J call TRBJ1-3; 10 bases map to TRBD1. This CDR3 contains 14 residues. With V trimmed by 8 bases and J by 0 bases, 1 base remained unmatched. The V gene's germline CDR1 is WSHSY and CDR2 SAAADI. The CDR3 DNA is TGCGCCAGCGGGACAGGGGCCTCTGGAAACACCATATATTTT. Translation: CASGTGASGNTIYF.

This clone has just one count. The CDR3 DNA reads TGTGCCAGCTCAGCGGGTAGCGACACCGGGGAGCTGTTTTTT. Translation gives CASSAGSDTGELFF. This chain connects TRBV18 to TRBJ2-2; TRBD2 is a possible D gene (5 bases). Germline CDR1 KGHSH, CDR2 LQKENI. Trimming took off 5 bases at V and 3 bases at J, with 10 bases between the two ends. The CDR3 covers 14 residues.

A remark on this clone: A read error may produce the germline difference seen at one junction end. The chain couples TRBV27 to TRBJ2-3; 11 bases fit TRBD2. CDR3 length: 19 residues. The germline V gene encodes CDR1 MNHEY and CDR2 SMNVEV (reference sequence). The CDR3 coding sequence is TGTGCCAGCAGTCGGCCCCCGTACGAACTAGCGGGAGTCACAAATACGCAGTATTTT. Residues: CASSRPPYELAGVTNTQYF.

V and J are TRBV3-1 (or the pseudogene TRBV3-2) and TRBJ1-1; 7 bases map to TRBD1. The germline V gene has CDR1 LGHDT and CDR2 YNNKEL (reference sequence). The CDR3 length is 14 residues. After removal of 1 base from V and 1 base from J, the junction contained 0 bases not matched to a gene. The DNA for the CDR3 is TGTGCCAGCAGCCAAGGGGACAGGAACACTGAAGCTTTCTTT. As protein: CASSQGDRNTEAFF.

This clone was counted only a few times. V and J are TRBV7-8 and TRBJ1-5; no clear D gene. Looked up from germline, CDR1 is SGHVS and CDR2 is FQNEAQ. V lost 0 bases to trimming and J lost 7 bases, with 7 bases between them. This CDR3 is built from 13 residues. In DNA, the CDR3 is TGTGCCAGCAGCTTAGCTTCGGGGCAGCCCCAGCATTTT. Translation: CASSLASGQPQHF. Filled out from reference TRBV7-8 and TRBJ1-5, the complete variable domain reads GAGVSQSPRYKVAKRGQDVALRCDPISGHVSLFWYQQALGQGPEFLTYFQNEAQLDKSGLPSDRFFAERPEGSVSTLKIQRTQQEDSAVYLCASSLASGQPQHFGDGTRLSIL.